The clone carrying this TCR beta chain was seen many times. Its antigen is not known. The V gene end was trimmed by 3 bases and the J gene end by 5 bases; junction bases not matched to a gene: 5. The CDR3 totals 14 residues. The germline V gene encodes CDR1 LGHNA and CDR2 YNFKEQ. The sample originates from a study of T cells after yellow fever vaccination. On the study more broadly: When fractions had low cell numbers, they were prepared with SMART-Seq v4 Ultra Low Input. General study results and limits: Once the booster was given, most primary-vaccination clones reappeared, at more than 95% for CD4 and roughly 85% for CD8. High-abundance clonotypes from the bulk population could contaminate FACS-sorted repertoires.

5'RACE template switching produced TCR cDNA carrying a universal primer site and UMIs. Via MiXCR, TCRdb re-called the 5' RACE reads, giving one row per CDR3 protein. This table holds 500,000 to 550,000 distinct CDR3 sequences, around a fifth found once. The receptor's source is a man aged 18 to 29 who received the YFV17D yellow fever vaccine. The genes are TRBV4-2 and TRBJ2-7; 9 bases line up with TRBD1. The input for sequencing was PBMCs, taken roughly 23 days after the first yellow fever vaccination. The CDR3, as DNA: TGTGCCAGCAGCCAGGGGACAGGGACGGACGAGCAGTACTTC. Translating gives CASSQGTGTDEQYF.